This TCR beta chain was found in a study of blood T cells in healthy people across ages. In this sample, this clonotype turned up a few times. This CDR3 is 15 amino acids long. J gave up 7 bases and V 4 bases, and 12 bases lay outside the gene matches. From germline, CDR1 is DFQATT and CDR2 SNEGSKA (reference sequence). The second PCR ran about 7 to 12 cycles with a sample-barcoded 5' primer and J-beta primers. Tagging of each cDNA molecule was performed by a template-switch adaptor with 12 random nucleotides. TCRdb reprocessed the 5' RACE reads with MiXCR, giving one entry per CDR3 protein. Here the sample spans 710,000 or so distinct CDR3 sequences, 22% being singletons.

This chain joins TRBV20-1 and TRBJ2-1, with 8 bases lining up with TRBD2. This sequence originates from a man aged 65 to 85 in good health. The material sequenced was blood. For the CDR3, the DNA is TGCAGTGCTATAGTAGCGGGACTTCTTAATAATGAGCAGTTCTTC. Translating gives CSAIVAGLLNNEQFF.